In its sample, the clone carrying this T cell receptor beta chain was seen many times. What it recognizes is unknown. V shed 2 bases, J shed 8 bases, and the junction held 7 bases outside the gene matches. Germline loops: CDR1 LGHNA, CDR2 YSLEER. The CDR3 loop spans 14 amino acids. This sample is part of a study of metastatic and nonmetastatic thyroid tumors. On the study more broadly: Patients with malignant and benign thyroid disease provided blood and tumor or nodule tissue, whose repertoires were compared. Study results and limitations: Benign nodules were reported to have significantly lower TCR beta diversity than malignant thyroid tumors, in blood and tumor.

Original methodology: A distant-metastasis classifier for papillary thyroid cancer was built using CDR3 differences across clinicopathological groups. Using MiXCR, TCRdb reanalyzed the PCR reads. TCRdb's processing, not the authors', yielded these V and J calls. The table records roughly 38,000 clones, over 10% of them present only once. Every patient was untreated before thyroid surgery. The sequence derives from a male donor with papillary thyroid cancer or a benign thyroid nodule (not recorded which). Some clones in this sample may be carry-over from other donors' samples. The sequenced sample was blood. V gene TRBV4-3 combines with J gene TRBJ1-2; 8 bases are shared with TRBD1. CDR3: CASSQLTGGGGYTF. In nucleotides, the CDR3 is TGCGCCAGCAGCCAACTCACAGGGGGTGGAGGCTACACCTTC.